Here is one T cell receptor (beta chain) with its context. The data originate from a study of blood T cell repertoires in COVID-19. Whole-study context: Spain, Italy and the United States supplied samples that represented acute and convalescent COVID-19. PBMCs, B-cell-depleted T cells, or T cells provided the cDNA or gDNA that made up the material.

TCRdb keeps only in-frame clones here, not all; method: immunoSEQ multiplex PCR. The sample lists 350,000 to 450,000 clones, 86% occurring once. Germline V lookup: CDR1 MGHRA, CDR2 YSYEKL. V shed 4 bases, J shed 4 bases, and the junction held 13 bases outside the gene matches. The CDR3 runs to 17 residues. This clonotype was sampled from a woman aged 55-70 years with COVID-19, enrolled during active disease. The specimen sequenced was peripheral blood. J is TRBJ1-2 and V is TRBV4-1; 9 bases match TRBD1. This CDR3 is CASSRAGQGGDPYGYTF. As DNA, the CDR3 is TGCGCCAGCAGCCGGGCGGGACAGGGCGGGGACCCCTATGGCTACACCTTC.